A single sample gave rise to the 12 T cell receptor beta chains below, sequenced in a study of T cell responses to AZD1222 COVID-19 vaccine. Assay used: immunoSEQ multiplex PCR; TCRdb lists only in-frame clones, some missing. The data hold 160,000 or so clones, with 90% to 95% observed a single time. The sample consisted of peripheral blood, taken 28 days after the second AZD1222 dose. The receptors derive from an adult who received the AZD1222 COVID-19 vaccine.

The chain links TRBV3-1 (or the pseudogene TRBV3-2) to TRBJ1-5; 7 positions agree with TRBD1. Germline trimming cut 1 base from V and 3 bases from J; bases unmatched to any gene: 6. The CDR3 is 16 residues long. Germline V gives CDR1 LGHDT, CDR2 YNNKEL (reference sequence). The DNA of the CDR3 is TGTGCCAGCAGCCAAGGGTACAGGGGATACAATCAGCCCCAGCATTTT. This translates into CASSQGYRGYNQPQHF.

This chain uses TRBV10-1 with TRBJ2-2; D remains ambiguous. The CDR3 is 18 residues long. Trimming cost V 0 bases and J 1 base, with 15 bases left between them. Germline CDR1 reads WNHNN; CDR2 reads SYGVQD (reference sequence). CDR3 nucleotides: TGCGCCAGCAGTGAGTCGATTATGGGTCAATGGAACACCGGGGAGCTGTTTTTT. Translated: CASSESIMGQWNTGELFF.

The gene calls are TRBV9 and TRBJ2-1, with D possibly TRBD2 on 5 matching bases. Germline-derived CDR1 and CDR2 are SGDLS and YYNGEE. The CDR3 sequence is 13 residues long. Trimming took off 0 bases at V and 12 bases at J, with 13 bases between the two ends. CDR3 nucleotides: TGTGCCAGCAGCGTAGAGGTACGGGATTGGCAGTTCTTC. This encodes CASSVEVRDWQFF. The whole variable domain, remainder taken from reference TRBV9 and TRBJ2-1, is DSGVTQTPKHLITATGQRVTLRCSPRSGDLSVYWYQQSLDQGLQFLIQYYNGEERAKGNILERFSAQQFPDLHSELNLSSLELGDSALYFCASSVEVRDWQFFGPGTRLTVL.

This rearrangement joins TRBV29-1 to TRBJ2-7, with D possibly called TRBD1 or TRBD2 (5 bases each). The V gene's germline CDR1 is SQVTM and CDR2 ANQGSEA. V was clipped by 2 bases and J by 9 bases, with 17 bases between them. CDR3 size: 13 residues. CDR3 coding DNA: TGCAGCGTTGAACCTGGGGACGGCCGAAGGCAGTACTTC. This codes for CSVEPGDGRRQYF.

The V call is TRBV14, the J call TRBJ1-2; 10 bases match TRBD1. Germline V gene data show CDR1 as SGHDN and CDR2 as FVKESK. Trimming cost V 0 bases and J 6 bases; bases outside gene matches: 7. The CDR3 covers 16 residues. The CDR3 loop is CASSQDHYGQGDGYTF. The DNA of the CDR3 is TGTGCCAGCAGCCAAGATCATTATGGACAGGGGGATGGCTACACCTTC.

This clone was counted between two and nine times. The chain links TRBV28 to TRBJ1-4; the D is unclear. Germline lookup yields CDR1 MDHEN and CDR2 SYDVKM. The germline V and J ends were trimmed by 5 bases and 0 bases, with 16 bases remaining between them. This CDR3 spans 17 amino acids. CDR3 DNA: TGTGCCAGCAGTCACCACTCCTTCAGCGCAACTAATGAAAAACTGTTTTTT. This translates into CASSHHSFSATNEKLFF. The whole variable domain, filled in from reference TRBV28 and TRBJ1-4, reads DVKVTQSSRYLVKRTGEKVFLECVQDMDHENMFWYRQDPGLGLRLIYFSYDVKMKEKGDIPEGYSVSREKKERFSLILESASTNQTSMYLCASSHHSFSATNEKLFFGSGTQLSVL.

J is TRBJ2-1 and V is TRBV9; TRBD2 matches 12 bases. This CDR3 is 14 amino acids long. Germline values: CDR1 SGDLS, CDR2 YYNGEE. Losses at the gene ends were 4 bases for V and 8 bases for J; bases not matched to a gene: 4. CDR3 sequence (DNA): TGTGCCAGCAGCCCTCGACTAGCGGGAGATGAGCAGTTCTTC. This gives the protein CASSPRLAGDEQFF. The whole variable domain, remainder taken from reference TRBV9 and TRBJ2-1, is DSGVTQTPKHLITATGQRVTLRCSPRSGDLSVYWYQQSLDQGLQFLIQYYNGEERAKGNILERFSAQQFPDLHSELNLSSLELGDSALYFCASSPRLAGDEQFFGPGTRLTVL.

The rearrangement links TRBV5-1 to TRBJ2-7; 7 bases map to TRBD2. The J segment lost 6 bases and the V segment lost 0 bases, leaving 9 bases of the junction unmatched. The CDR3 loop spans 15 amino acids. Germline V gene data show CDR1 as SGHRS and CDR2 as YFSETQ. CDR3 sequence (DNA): TGCGCCAGCAGCTTGGGCCCTGGACTAGTGGGCGAGCAGTACTTC. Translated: CASSLGPGLVGEQYF.

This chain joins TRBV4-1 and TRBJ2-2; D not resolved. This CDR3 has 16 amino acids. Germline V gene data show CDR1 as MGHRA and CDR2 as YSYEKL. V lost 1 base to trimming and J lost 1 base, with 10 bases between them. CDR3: CASSQVVGRNTGELFF. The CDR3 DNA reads TGCGCCAGCAGCCAAGTCGTAGGTAGGAACACCGGGGAGCTGTTTTTT.

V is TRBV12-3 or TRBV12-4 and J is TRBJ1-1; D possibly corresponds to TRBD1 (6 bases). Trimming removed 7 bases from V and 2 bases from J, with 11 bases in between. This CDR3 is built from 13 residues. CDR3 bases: TGTGCCAGCACCCGGACAGATAACACTGAAGCTTTCTTT. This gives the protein CASTRTDNTEAFF.

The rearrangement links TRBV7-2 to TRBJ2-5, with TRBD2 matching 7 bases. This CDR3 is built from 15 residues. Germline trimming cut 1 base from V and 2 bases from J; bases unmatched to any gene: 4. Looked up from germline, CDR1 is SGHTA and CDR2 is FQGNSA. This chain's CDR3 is CASSLVPGGQETQYF. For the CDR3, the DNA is TGTGCCAGCAGCTTAGTGCCGGGGGGACAAGAGACCCAGTACTTC.

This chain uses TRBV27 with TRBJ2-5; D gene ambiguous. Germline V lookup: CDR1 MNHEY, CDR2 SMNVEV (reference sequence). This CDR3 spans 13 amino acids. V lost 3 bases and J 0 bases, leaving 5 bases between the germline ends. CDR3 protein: CASSLRNQETQYF. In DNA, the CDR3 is TGTGCCAGCAGTTTGCGGAACCAAGAGACCCAGTACTTC.